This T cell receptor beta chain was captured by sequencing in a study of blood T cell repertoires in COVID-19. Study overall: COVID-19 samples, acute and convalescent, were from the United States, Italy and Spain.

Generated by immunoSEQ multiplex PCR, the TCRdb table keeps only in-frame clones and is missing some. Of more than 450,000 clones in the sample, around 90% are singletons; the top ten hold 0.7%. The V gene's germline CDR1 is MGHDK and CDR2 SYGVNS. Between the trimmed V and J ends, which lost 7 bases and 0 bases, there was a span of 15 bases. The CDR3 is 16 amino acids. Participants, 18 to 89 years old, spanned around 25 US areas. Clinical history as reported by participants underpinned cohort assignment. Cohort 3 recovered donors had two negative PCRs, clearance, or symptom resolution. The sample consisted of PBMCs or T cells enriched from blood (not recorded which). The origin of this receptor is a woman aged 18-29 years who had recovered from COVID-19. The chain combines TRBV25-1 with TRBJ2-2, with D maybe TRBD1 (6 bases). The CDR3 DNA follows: TGTGCCAGCACCGACGTGGGACACCCGAACACCGGGGAGCTGTTTTTT. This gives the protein CASTDVGHPNTGELFF.